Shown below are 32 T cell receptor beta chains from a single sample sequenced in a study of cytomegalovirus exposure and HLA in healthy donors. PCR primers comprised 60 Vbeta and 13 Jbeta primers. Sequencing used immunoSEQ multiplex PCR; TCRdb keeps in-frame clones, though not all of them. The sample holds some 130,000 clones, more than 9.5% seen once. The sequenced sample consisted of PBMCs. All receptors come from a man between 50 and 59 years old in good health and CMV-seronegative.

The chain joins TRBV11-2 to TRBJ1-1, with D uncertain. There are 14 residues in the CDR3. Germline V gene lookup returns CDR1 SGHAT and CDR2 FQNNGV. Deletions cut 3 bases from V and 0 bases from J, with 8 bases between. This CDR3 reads CASSFGALNTEAFF. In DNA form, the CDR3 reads TGTGCCAGCAGCTTTGGAGCCCTGAACACTGAAGCTTTCTTT. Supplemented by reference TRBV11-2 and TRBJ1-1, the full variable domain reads EAGVAQSPRYKIIEKRQSVAFWCNPISGHATLYWYQQILGQGPKLLIQFQNNGVVDDSQLPKDRFSAERLKGVDSTLKIQPAKLEDSAVYLCASSFGALNTEAFFGQGTRLTVV.

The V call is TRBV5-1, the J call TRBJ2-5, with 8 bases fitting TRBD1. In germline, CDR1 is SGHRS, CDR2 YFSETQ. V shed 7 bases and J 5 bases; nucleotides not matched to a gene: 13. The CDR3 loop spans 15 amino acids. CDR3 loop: CASSTGDIKGETQYF. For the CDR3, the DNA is TGCGCCAGCTCGACAGGGGATATTAAGGGGGAGACCCAGTACTTC.

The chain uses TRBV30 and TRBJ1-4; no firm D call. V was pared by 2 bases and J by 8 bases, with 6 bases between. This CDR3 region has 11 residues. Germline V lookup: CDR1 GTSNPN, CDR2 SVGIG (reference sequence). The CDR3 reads CAWSIREKLFF. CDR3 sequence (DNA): TGTGCCTGGAGTATCAGGGAAAAACTGTTTTTT. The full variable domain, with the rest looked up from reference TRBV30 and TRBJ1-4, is SQTIHQWPATLVQPVGSPLSLECTVEGTSNPNLYWYRQAAGRGLQLLFYSVGIGQISSEVPQNLSASRPQDRQFILSSKKLLLSDSGFYLCAWSIREKLFFGSGTQLSVL.

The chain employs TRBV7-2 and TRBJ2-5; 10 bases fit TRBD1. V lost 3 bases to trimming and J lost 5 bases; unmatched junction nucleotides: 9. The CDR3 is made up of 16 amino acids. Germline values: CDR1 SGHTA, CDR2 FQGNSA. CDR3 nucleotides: TGTGCCAGCAGCTTTACCGGGACAGGGGTCGCGGAGACCCAGTACTTC. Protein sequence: CASSFTGTGVAETQYF. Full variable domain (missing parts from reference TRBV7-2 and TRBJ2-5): GAGVSQSPSNKVTEKGKDVELRCDPISGHTALYWYRQSLGQGLEFLIYFQGNSAPDKSGLPSDRFSAERTGGSVSTLTIQRTQQEDSAVYLCASSFTGTGVAETQYFGPGTRLLVL.

Here the CDR3 DNA reads TGTGCCATTAGTACCACACCAGGACTGCTGTCCTACGAGCAGTACTTC. It codes for CAISTTPGLLSYEQYF. The chain couples TRBV10-3 to TRBJ2-7, with D possibly matching TRBD2 (5 bases). This CDR3 spans 16 amino acids. V lost 9 bases and J 1 base, leaving 22 bases between the germline ends. From germline, CDR1 is ENHRY and CDR2 SYGVKD.

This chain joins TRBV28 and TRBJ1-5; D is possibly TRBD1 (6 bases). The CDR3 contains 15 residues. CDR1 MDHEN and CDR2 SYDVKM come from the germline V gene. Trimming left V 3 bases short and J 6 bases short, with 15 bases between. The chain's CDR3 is CASSFLGGAGQPQHF. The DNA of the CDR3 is TGTGCCAGCAGTTTTTTAGGGGGGGCGGGTCAGCCCCAGCATTTT.

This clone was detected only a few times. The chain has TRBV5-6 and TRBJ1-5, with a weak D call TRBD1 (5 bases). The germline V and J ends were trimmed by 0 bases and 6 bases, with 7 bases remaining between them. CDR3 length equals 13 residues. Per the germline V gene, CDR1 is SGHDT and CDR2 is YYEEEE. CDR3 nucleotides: TGTGCCAGCAGCTTGGGGGGACTTCAGCCCCAGCATTTT. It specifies CASSLGGLQPQHF.

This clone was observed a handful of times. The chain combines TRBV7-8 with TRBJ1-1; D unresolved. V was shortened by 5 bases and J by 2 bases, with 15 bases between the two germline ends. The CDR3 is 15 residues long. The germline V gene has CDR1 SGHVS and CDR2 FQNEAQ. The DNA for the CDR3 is TGTGCCAGCAGCAGCTTCAGGCAGCCTAACACTGAAGCTTTCTTT. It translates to CASSSFRQPNTEAFF.

The CDR3 coding sequence is TGTGCCAGCTCCGGACTAGCGGGAAATGAGCAGTTCTTC. As protein: CASSGLAGNEQFF. The chain carries TRBV11-3 and TRBJ2-1; 12 nucleotides match TRBD2. The CDR3 spans 13 residues. V lost 8 bases to trimming and J lost 7 bases; unmatched junction nucleotides: 3. The germline CDR1 and CDR2 sequences are SGHNT and YENEEA. Full variable domain (outside the CDR3, taken from reference TRBV11-3 and TRBJ2-1): EAGVVQSPRYKIIEKKQPVAFWCNPISGHNTLYWYLQNLGQGPELLIRYENEEAVDDSQLPKDRFSAERLKGVDSTLKIQPAELGDSAVYLCASSGLAGNEQFFGPGTRLTVL.

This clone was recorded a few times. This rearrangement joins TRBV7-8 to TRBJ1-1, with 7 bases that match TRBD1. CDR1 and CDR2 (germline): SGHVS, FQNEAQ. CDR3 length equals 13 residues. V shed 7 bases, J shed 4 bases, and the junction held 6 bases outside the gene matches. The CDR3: CASIEEGATEAFF. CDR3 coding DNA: TGTGCCAGCATCGAGGAGGGGGCCACTGAAGCTTTCTTT.

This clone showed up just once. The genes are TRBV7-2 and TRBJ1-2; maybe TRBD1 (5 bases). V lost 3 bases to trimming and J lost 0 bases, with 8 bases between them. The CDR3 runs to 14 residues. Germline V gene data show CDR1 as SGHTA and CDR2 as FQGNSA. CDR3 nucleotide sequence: TGTGCCAGCAGCTTGAGGACACCTAACTATGGCTACACCTTC. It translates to CASSLRTPNYGYTF.

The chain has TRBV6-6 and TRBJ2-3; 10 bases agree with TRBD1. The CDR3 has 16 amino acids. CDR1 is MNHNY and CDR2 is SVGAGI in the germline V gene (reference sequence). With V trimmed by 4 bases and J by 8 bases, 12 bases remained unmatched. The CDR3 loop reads CASSSSRDRGGTTQYF. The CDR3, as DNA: TGTGCCAGCAGTTCAAGCCGGGACAGGGGTGGGACTACGCAGTATTTT.

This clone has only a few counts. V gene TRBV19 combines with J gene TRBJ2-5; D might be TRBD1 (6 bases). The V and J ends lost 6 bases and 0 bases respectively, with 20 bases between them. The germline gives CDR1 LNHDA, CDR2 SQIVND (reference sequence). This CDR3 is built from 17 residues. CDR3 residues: CASSQGWDTAHQETQYF. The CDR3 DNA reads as TGTGCCAGTAGCCAAGGATGGGACACGGCGCACCAAGAGACCCAGTACTTC.

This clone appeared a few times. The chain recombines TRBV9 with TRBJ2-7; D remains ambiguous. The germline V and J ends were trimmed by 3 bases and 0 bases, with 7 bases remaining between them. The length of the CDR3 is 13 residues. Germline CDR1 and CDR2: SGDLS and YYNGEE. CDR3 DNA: TGTGCCAGCAGCGGAAGGAGCTCCTACGAGCAGTACTTC. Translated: CASSGRSSYEQYF.

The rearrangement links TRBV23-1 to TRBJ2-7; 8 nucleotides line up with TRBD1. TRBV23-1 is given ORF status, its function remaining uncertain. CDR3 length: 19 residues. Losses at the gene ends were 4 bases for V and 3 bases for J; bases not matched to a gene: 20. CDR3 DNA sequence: TGCGCCAGCAGTCTTGTCTCCCCTCGGTCGGGGACAGGAGGCTACGAGCAGTACTTC. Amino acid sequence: CASSLVSPRSGTGGYEQYF.

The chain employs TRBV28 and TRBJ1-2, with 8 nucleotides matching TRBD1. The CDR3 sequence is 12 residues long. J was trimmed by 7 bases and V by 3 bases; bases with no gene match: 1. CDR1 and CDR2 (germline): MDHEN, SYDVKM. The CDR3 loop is CASSLDRAGYTF. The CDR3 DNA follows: TGTGCCAGCAGTTTGGACAGGGCTGGCTACACCTTC.

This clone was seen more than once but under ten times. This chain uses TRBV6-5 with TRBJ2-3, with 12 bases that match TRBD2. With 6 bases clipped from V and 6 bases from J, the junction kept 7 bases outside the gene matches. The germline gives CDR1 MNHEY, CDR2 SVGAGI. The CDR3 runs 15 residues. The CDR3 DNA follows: TGTGCCAGCAGCAGACTAGCGGGAGTGTCGGATACGCAGTATTTT. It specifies CASSRLAGVSDTQYF.

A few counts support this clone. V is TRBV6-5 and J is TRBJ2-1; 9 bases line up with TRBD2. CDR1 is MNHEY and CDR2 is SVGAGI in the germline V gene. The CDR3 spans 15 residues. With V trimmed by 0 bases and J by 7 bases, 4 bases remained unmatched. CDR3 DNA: TGTGCCAGCAGTTACTCGACTAGCGGTAAGAATGAGCAGTTCTTC. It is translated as CASSYSTSGKNEQFF.

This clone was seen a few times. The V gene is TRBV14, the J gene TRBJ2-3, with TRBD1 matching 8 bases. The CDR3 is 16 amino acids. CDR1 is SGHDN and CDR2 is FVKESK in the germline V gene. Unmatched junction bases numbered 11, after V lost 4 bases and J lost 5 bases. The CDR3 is CASSPRISGGLDTQYF. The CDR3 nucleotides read TGTGCCAGCAGCCCGCGGATATCAGGGGGCTTAGATACGCAGTATTTT.

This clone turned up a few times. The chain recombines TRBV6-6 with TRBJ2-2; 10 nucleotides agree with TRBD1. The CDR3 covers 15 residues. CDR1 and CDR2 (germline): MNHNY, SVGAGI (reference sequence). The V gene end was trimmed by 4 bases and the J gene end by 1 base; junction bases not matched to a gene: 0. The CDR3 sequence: CASSWDRGNTGELFF. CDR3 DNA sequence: TGTGCCAGCAGTTGGGACAGGGGGAACACCGGGGAGCTGTTTTTT.

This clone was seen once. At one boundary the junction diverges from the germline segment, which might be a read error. In nucleotides, the CDR3 is TGTGCCAGCAGGGACTCCTTCGTGGGGAGCAATCAGCCCCAGCGTTTT. Its protein is CASRDSFVGSNQPQRF. V and J are TRBV27 and TRBJ1-5; no clear D gene. CDR3 length: 16 residues. Germline V lookup: CDR1 MNHEY, CDR2 SMNVEV (reference sequence).

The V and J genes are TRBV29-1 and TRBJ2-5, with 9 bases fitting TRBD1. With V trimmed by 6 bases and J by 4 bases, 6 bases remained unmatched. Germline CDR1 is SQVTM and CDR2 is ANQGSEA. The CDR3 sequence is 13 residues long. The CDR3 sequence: CSVPGQGGETQYF. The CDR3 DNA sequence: TGCAGCGTCCCGGGACAGGGAGGAGAGACCCAGTACTTC.

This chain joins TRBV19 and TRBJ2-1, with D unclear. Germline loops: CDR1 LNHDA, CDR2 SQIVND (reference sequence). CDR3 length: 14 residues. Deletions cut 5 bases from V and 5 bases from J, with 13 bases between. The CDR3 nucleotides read TGTGCCAGTAGTCGGGTCTTAATAGACAATGAGCAGTTCTTC. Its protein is CASSRVLIDNEQFF.

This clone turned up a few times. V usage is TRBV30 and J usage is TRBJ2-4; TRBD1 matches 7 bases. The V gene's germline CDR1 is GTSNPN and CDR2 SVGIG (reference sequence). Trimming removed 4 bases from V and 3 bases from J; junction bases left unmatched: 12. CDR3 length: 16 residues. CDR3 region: CAWTRNRGMNKNIQYF. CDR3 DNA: TGTGCCTGGACCCGAAACAGGGGTATGAACAAAAACATTCAGTACTTC.

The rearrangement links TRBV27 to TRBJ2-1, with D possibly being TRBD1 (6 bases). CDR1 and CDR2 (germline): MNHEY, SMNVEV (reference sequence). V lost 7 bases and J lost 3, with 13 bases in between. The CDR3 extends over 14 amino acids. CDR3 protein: CASTRRGYYNEQFF. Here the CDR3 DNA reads TGTGCCAGCACCCGAAGGGGGTACTACAATGAGCAGTTCTTC.

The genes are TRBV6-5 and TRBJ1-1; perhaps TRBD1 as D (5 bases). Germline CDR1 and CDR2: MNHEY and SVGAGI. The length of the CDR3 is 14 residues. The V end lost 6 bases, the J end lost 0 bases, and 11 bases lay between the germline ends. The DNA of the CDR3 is TGTGCCAGCAGGCAAACGACAGTGAACACTGAAGCTTTCTTT. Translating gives CASRQTTVNTEAFF.

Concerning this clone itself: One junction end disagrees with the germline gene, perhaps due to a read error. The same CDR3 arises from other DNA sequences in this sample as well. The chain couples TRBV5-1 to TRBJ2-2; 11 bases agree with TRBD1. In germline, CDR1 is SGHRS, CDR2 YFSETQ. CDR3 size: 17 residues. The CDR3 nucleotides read TGCGCCAGCAGCGTTGCTGGACAGGGGGCGATGGCCGGGGAGCTCTTTTTT. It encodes CASSVAGQGAMAGELFF.

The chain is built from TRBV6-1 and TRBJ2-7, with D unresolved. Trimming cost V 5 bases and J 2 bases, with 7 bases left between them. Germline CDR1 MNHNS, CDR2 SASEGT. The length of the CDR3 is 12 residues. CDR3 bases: TGTGCCAGCAGTCTAGACCCCTACGAGCAGTACTTC. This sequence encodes CASSLDPYEQYF.

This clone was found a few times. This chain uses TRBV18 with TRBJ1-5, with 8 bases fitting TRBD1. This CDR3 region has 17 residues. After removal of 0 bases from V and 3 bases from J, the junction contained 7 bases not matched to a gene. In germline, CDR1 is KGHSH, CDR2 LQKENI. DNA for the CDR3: TGTGCCAGCTCACCACCGCCGGAGGACAGGGTCAATCAGCCCCAGCATTTT. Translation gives CASSPPPEDRVNQPQHF.

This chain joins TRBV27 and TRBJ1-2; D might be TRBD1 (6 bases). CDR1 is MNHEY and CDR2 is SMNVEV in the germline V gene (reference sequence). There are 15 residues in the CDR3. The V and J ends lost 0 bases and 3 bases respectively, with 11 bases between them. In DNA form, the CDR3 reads TGTGCCAGCAGTTTATCGGCAGGGGTATACTATGGCTACACCTTC. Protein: CASSLSAGVYYGYTF.

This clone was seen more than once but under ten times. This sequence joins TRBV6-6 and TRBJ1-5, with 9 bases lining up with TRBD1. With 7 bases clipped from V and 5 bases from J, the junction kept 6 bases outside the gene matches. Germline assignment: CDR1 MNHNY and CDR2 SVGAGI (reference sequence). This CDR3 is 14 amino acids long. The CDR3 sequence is CASNKQGAYQPQHF. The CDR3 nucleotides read TGTGCCAGCAACAAACAGGGGGCGTATCAGCCCCAGCATTTT.

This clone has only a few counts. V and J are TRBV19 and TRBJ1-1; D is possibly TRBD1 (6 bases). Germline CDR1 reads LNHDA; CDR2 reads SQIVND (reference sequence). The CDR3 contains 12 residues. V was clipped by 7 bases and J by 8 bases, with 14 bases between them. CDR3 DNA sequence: TGTGCCAGTAACGGGGGGCAGTACGAAGCTTTCTTT. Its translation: CASNGGQYEAFF.